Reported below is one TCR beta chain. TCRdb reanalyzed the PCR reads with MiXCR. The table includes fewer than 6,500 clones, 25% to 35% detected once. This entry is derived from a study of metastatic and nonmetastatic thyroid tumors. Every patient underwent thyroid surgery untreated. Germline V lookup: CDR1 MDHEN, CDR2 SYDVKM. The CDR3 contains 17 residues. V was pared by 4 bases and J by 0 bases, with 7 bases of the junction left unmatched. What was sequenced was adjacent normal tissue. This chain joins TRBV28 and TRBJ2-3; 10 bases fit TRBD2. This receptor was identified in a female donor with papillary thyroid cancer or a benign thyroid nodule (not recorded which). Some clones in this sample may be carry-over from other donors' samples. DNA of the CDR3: TGTGCCAGCAGTTATGGGACTAGCGCTACTAGCACAGATACGCAGTATTTT. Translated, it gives CASSYGTSATSTDTQYF.